The next 15 T cell receptor beta chains were all read from a single sample in a study of T-cell reconstitution after alpha-beta-depleted transplantation in children. For TCRbeta, the library was prepared with unique molecular identifiers. MiXCR was run by TCRdb on the PCR reads, yielding one entry per CDR3 protein. The table shows about 640,000 distinct CDR3 sequences, with roughly 17% occurring only once. The specimen comprised PBMCs from the stem cell graft donor, sampled from the stem cell graft. Receptors originate from a human donor who donated a stem cell graft to a child with acute myeloid leukemia.

Many counts were recorded for this clonotype. The chain uses TRBV4-2 and TRBJ2-5; unclear D gene. Germline V gene lookup returns CDR1 LGHNA and CDR2 YNFKEQ. The CDR3 runs to 12 residues. V was clipped by 1 base and J by 7 bases, with 7 bases between them. In nucleotides, the CDR3 is TGTGCCAGCAGCCAAGGAGGTATGACCCAGTACTTC. This translates into CASSQGGMTQYF.

In this sample, this clonotype turned up many times. The rearrangement links TRBV18 to TRBJ2-4; TRBD1 aligns across 7 bases. The CDR3 has 18 residues. V dropped 3 bases and J dropped 6; count of bases not matched to a gene: 17. Germline values: CDR1 KGHSH, CDR2 LQKENI. The CDR3 DNA sequence: TGTGCCAGCTCACCCACCAGCGGACTCCTCTCAGGGGGAAACATTCAGTACTTC. It specifies CASSPTSGLLSGGNIQYF.

This clonotype was seen ten or more times. This chain connects TRBV20-1 to TRBJ1-2; 10 nucleotides agree with TRBD1. The trim removed 5 bases at V and 1 base at J, leaving 10 bases unmatched. Germline-derived CDR1 and CDR2 are DFQATT and SNEGSKA (reference sequence). CDR3 length: 16 amino acids. CDR3 loop: CSAGWTGGTSNYGYTF. The CDR3 DNA is TGCAGTGCTGGATGGACAGGGGGGACGAGTAACTATGGCTACACCTTC.

As regards this clonotype: This may come from a read error, since a much larger clone is one base off. V gene TRBV15 combines with J gene TRBJ1-1, with TRBD1 as a possible D gene (6 bases). Looked up from germline, CDR1 is LNHNV and CDR2 is YYDKDF (reference sequence). This CDR3 is 14 amino acids long. The DNA for the CDR3 is TGTGTCACCAGCAGAAAACCGGACAGAGCTGAAGCTTTCTTT. Translation gives CVTSRKPDRAEAFF.

This clonotype was seen more than once but under ten times. The V call is TRBV4-2, the J call TRBJ2-1; D is ambiguous. The CDR3 is 16 residues long. V was clipped by 0 bases and J by 9 bases, with 18 bases between them. Germline V gene lookup returns CDR1 LGHNA and CDR2 YNFKEQ. This CDR3 is CASSQDFGLNLGEQFF. The CDR3 DNA is TGTGCCAGCAGCCAAGATTTTGGGCTCAACCTGGGTGAGCAGTTCTTC.

This clonotype showed up many times. V usage is TRBV20-1 and J usage is TRBJ2-5; D not resolved. V dropped 6 bases and J dropped 1 base, with 12 bases sitting between them. This CDR3 has 13 amino acids. Germline V CDR1 and CDR2: DFQATT, SNEGSKA (reference sequence). CDR3 amino acids: CSAVPTPQETQYF. The CDR3 DNA is TGCAGTGCGGTCCCGACCCCCCAAGAGACCCAGTACTTC.

The rearrangement joins TRBV7-2 to TRBJ2-7; the match to TRBD2 covers 11 bases. V was clipped by 6 bases and J by 0 bases; unmatched bases: 4. The length of the CDR3 is 15 residues. The V gene's germline CDR1 is SGHTA and CDR2 FQGNSA. The CDR3 here is CASRGTSGSSYEQYF. The CDR3, as DNA: TGTGCCAGCAGGGGGACTAGCGGCAGCTCCTACGAGCAGTACTTC.

The CDR3 reads CASSPGLDVYGYTF. The CDR3 nucleotides are TGTGCCAGCAGTCCTGGGCTAGACGTCTATGGCTACACCTTC. This chain joins TRBV28 and TRBJ1-2; D remains ambiguous. V dropped 5 bases and J dropped 4 bases, with 14 bases sitting between them. CDR1 is MDHEN, CDR2 SYDVKM, per germline. The CDR3 sequence is 14 residues long.

A remark on this clonotype: This could be a read error, since a much larger clone is one nucleotide away. J is TRBJ2-2 and V is TRBV29-1; D unclear. Germline V CDR1 and CDR2: SQVTM, ANQGSEA. Trimming left V 2 bases short and J 1 base short, with 2 bases between. This CDR3 has 12 amino acids. CDR3 bases: TGCAGCGTTGAAAAGAACACCGGGGAGCTGTTTTTT. Protein: CSVEKNTGELFF.

This clonotype was recorded many times. This sequence joins TRBV20-1 and TRBJ2-1, with 8 nucleotides matching TRBD2. V gave up 3 bases and J gave up 0 bases; unmatched junction bases: 1. The V gene's germline CDR1 is DFQATT and CDR2 SNEGSKA (reference sequence). CDR3 length: 14 amino acids. The CDR3 region has the DNA TGCAGTGCTAGGCGGGGGGCCTCCTACAATGAGCAGTTCTTC. Protein sequence: CSARRGASYNEQFF.

This clonotype came up a few times. The chain links TRBV25-1 to TRBJ2-3; 7 bases fit TRBD1. CDR1 is MGHDK and CDR2 is SYGVNS in the germline V gene. This CDR3 is built from 15 residues. The J segment lost 2 bases and the V segment lost 6 bases, leaving 8 bases of the junction unmatched. The CDR3 sequence is CASREPGQTTDTQYF. The CDR3 bases are TGTGCCAGCAGAGAGCCGGGACAGACCACAGATACGCAGTATTTT.

The chain couples TRBV9 to TRBJ2-5, with 7 bases identical to TRBD2. V lost 4 bases, J lost 4 bases, and 7 bases stayed unmatched. CDR3 length: 14 residues. Germline lookup yields CDR1 SGDLS and CDR2 YYNGEE. The CDR3 DNA reads as TGTGCCAGCAGCCCGCGAGGGGAGGGAGAGACCCAGTACTTC. It codes for CASSPRGEGETQYF.

The chain joins TRBV5-8 to TRBJ1-6, with TRBD1 identical over 9 bases. CDR3 length: 17 amino acids. J was trimmed by 3 bases and V by 4 bases; bases with no gene match: 8. The germline CDR1 and CDR2 sequences are SGHTS and YDEGEE. The CDR3 reads CASSRGQGLFYNSPLHF. CDR3 nucleotide sequence: TGTGCCAGCAGCCGAGGACAGGGGTTATTCTATAATTCACCCCTCCACTTT.

This clonotype was seen ten or more times. This rearrangement joins TRBV29-1 to TRBJ1-5, with 9 bases lining up with TRBD1. The CDR3 totals 13 residues. Germline V gives CDR1 SQVTM, CDR2 ANQGSEA. The J segment lost 7 bases and the V segment lost 6 bases, leaving 7 bases of the junction unmatched. CDR3 coding DNA: TGCAGCGTCGGACAGGGGATAGGACAGCCCCAGCATTTT. It codes for CSVGQGIGQPQHF. The variable domain in full, completed from reference TRBV29-1 and TRBJ1-5, reads SAVISQKPSRDICQRGTSLTIQCQVDSQVTMMFWYRQQPGQSLTLIATANQGSEATYESGFVIDKFPISRPNLTFSTLTVSNMSPEDSSIYLCSVGQGIGQPQHFGDGTRLSIL.

This clonotype has ten or more counts. The chain employs TRBV5-5 and TRBJ2-2; D ambiguous. The germline V gene has CDR1 SGHKS and CDR2 YYEKEE (reference sequence). The ends were cut back, 4 bases at V and 4 bases at J, with 8 bases in the middle. The CDR3 is 13 amino acids. In nucleotides, the CDR3 is TGTGCCAGCAGCCTACCGGGCACCGGGGAGCTGTTTTTT. The encoded protein is CASSLPGTGELFF.